The clone carrying this T cell receptor beta chain showed up many times. Its antigen is as yet unknown. V gave up 4 bases and J gave up 4 bases, with 17 bases separating them. Germline V gene sequence: CDR1 SQVTM, CDR2 ANQGSEA. The CDR3 has 16 residues. This entry belongs to a study of T-cell memory formation after mild COVID-19. Regarding the study as a whole: CD4+ bias marked clones expanding day 15 to 37, unlike balanced contracting clones. CD4+ contracting clones were found mainly in CM and EM, and CD8+ ones in EMRA.

TCRdb reprocessed the 5' RACE reads with MiXCR, giving one entry per CDR3 protein. The sample has hundreds of thousands of distinct CDR3 sequences; roughly 18% are singletons. The sequenced material came from PBMCs or a T cell subset sorted from them (not recorded which). V is TRBV29-1 and J is TRBJ2-6, with a weak D call TRBD1 (5 bases). The sequence derives from an adult woman who had mild COVID-19 (a few samples of this study predate the infection). Cell type and time point are not known. The DNA of the CDR3 is TGCAGCGTTGCTGGGCAGGGTAACTCGGGGGCCAACGTCCTGACTTTC. Amino acids: CSVAGQGNSGANVLTF.